The present TCR beta chain was sequenced within a study of radiotherapy plus CTLA-4 blockade in lung cancer. For the study at large: Patients showed objective responses in 15% to 20% of cases, and disease control was achieved by around 30%.

Turning to this clone: Antigen specificity is unknown.

TCRdb's table, derived via immunoSEQ multiplex PCR, lists solely in-frame clones and lacks some. This table has fewer than 40,000 clones, about 70% appearing once. Findings of the study overall: Response was reportedly best predicted by early blood T cell clone dynamics, with interferon-beta.

Germline CDR1 SGHAT, CDR2 FQNNGV. This CDR3 spans 15 amino acids. The ends lost 5 bases at V and 5 bases at J; junction bases unmatched: 7. The TCR comes from a human donor with non-small cell lung cancer whose response to radiotherapy plus ipilimumab could not be evaluated. The genes are TRBV11-2 and TRBJ2-5; the match to TRBD1 covers 11 bases. This material consisted of peripheral blood, taken from a patient treated with radiotherapy plus ipilimumab. CDR3 sequence reads: CASSQGTGGWETQYF. The DNA of the CDR3 is TGTGCCAGCAGCCAAGGGACAGGGGGGTGGGAGACCCAGTACTTC.